The T cell receptor (beta chain) described here comes from a study of T cell changes during pregnancy in multiple sclerosis. This clone is medium-sized. Germline assignment: CDR1 MNHNS and CDR2 SASEGT. The CDR3 contains 14 residues. The germline V and J ends were trimmed by 4 bases and 5 bases, with 12 bases remaining between them. Clones were read by immunoSEQ multiplex PCR, and TCRdb kept only the in-frame ones, dropping some. The sample lists more than 30,000 clones, 87% seen once, with 9.7% in the top ten. Sample: CD8+ T cells from peripheral blood mononuclear cells, taken in the first trimester of pregnancy. The chain carries TRBV6-1 and TRBJ1-5, with D unresolved. The TCR was taken from a female donor with multiple sclerosis, enrolled in a pregnancy study. The CDR3 DNA sequence: TGTGCCAGCAGTGGCCTCACAGAGTATCAGCCCCAGCATTTT. Its protein product is CASSGLTEYQPQHF.